The next 15 T cell receptor beta chains were all read from a single sample in a study of a mutant IDH1 vaccine in newly diagnosed glioma. These receptors' antigens are unknown. The time point denotes: week 35, safety follow-up. Doses consisted of 300 ug of mutant IDH1 20-mer peptide each, paired with topical imiquimod. Here immunoSEQ multiplex PCR was the method, and the copy in TCRdb shows in-frame clones only, minus some. The repertoire holds over 45,000 clones, with 60% to 85% as singletons. The material was PBMCs, obtained from a glioma patient whose treatment included an IDH1 peptide vaccine. Receptors were obtained from a man aged 40-50 years with glioma.

The chain carries TRBV21-1 and TRBJ2-2; TRBD2, the table's D call, was not compared with the DNA. TRBV21-1 is annotated as a pseudogene. The CDR3 is 15 amino acids. In DNA, the CDR3 is TGTGCCAGCAGCAAGGGGAGAACTAACACCGGGGAGCTGTTTTTT. Protein product: CASSKGRTNTGELFF.

The V call is TRBV27, the J call TRBJ1-1; the D is unclear. Germline V gene data show CDR1 as MNHEY and CDR2 as SMNVEV (reference sequence). V was pared by 7 bases and J by 1 base, with 13 bases between. The CDR3 is 14 residues long. CDR3 bases: TGTGCCAGCACCTCCCGGGGTGGGAACACTGAAGCTTTCTTT. The encoded protein is CASTSRGGNTEAFF.

The chain has TRBV10-2 and TRBJ2-7, with D perhaps matching TRBD2 (5 bases). The CDR3 totals 15 residues. V lost 0 bases to trimming and J lost 2 bases, with 11 bases between them. Germline CDR1 is WSHSY and CDR2 is SAAADI. The CDR3 here is CASSESSGSAYEQYF. Written as DNA, the CDR3 is TGCGCCAGCAGTGAGTCGAGCGGATCTGCCTACGAGCAGTACTTC.

The chain recombines TRBV5-8 with TRBJ2-5, with 9 nucleotides matching TRBD1. The DNA end is more similar to TRBJ2-7, so the J call may be wrong. CDR3 size: 16 residues. Germline values: CDR1 SGHTS, CDR2 YDEGEE. The CDR3, as DNA: TGTGCCAGCAGCGACCGGGACAGGGAGAGCTCCTACGAGCAGTACTTC. This codes for CASSDRDRESSYEQYF.

CDR3 DNA: TGCAGCGTTGCTCCGTCCCCGACGAGGGAGACCCAGTACTTC. It is translated as CSVAPSPTRETQYF. The rearrangement links TRBV29-1 to TRBJ2-5, with D hard to call. The germline CDR1 and CDR2 sequences are SQVTM and ANQGSEA. V lost 4 bases, J lost 5 bases, and 17 bases lay in between. The length of the CDR3 is 14 residues.

This chain uses TRBV19 with TRBJ1-4; 8 bases are shared with TRBD1. The V gene end was trimmed by 5 bases and the J gene end by 8 bases; junction bases not matched to a gene: 10. Germline CDR1 LNHDA, CDR2 SQIVND (reference sequence). This CDR3 is built from 15 residues. The CDR3 coding sequence is TGTGCCAGTAGTCTCGAAACAGGGGGATCAGAAAAACTGTTTTTT. This translates into CASSLETGGSEKLFF. Full variable domain (missing parts from reference TRBV19 and TRBJ1-4): DGGITQSPKYLFRKEGQNVTLSCEQNLNHDAMYWYRQDPGQGLRLIYYSQIVNDFQKGDIAEGYSVSREKKESFPLTVTSAQKNPTAFYLCASSLETGGSEKLFFGSGTQLSVL.

The chain joins TRBV19 to TRBJ2-1; TRBD2 agrees at 8 bases. Germline V gene sequence: CDR1 LNHDA, CDR2 SQIVND (reference sequence). This CDR3 comprises 16 residues. J gave up 2 bases and V 4 bases, and 7 bases lay outside the gene matches. The CDR3, as DNA: TGTGCCAGTAGTACCCGTGGTAGCGGGACCTACAATGAGCAGTTCTTC. It yields the protein CASSTRGSGTYNEQFF. Based on the CDR3 plus reference TRBV19 and TRBJ2-1, the full variable domain is DGGITQSPKYLFRKEGQNVTLSCEQNLNHDAMYWYRQDPGQGLRLIYYSQIVNDFQKGDIAEGYSVSREKKESFPLTVTSAQKNPTAFYLCASSTRGSGTYNEQFFGPGTRLTVL.

The chain uses TRBV27 and TRBJ1-6, with 9 nucleotides matching TRBD1. Germline V lookup: CDR1 MNHEY, CDR2 SMNVEV (reference sequence). This CDR3 comprises 14 residues. V dropped 8 bases and J dropped 7; count of bases not matched to a gene: 6. Here the CDR3 DNA reads TGTGCCAGCTTACCGGGACAGGGAAATTCACCCCTCCACTTT. This sequence encodes CASLPGQGNSPLHF.

The chain uses TRBV4-1 and TRBJ2-2; D perhaps matches TRBD1 (6 bases). Per the germline V gene, CDR1 is MGHRA and CDR2 is YSYEKL. V lost 2 bases to trimming and J lost 2 bases, with 27 bases between them. The CDR3 runs 21 residues. The CDR3 spells CASSQFAGRIGRGVNTGELFF. The CDR3 nucleotides are TGCGCCAGCAGCCAATTTGCTGGCCGGATCGGCAGGGGAGTTAACACCGGGGAGCTGTTTTTT.

This clone has just one count. The genes are TRBV2 and TRBJ1-6; D is perhaps TRBD1 (5 bases). Trimming took 1 base from V and 9 from J, leaving 13 bases between them. In germline, CDR1 is SNHLY, CDR2 FYNNEI. This CDR3 spans 15 amino acids. As DNA, the CDR3 is TGTGCCAGCAGTGAAGAAGACGTGGGGGGTTCACCCCTCCACTTT. It translates to CASSEEDVGGSPLHF.

The V and J genes are TRBV6-1 and TRBJ2-7; TRBD1 aligns across 9 bases. The ends lost 6 bases at V and 6 bases at J; junction bases unmatched: 6. From germline, CDR1 is MNHNS and CDR2 SASEGT. CDR3 size: 13 residues. The DNA for the CDR3 is TGTGCCAGCAGAGCACAGGGGGCGAGCGAGCAGTACGTC. It codes for CASRAQGASEQYV.

This chain connects TRBV4-1 to TRBJ2-7; TRBD2 aligns across 8 bases. The V gene end was trimmed by 4 bases and the J gene end by 1 base; junction bases not matched to a gene: 6. The V gene's germline CDR1 is MGHRA and CDR2 YSYEKL. The length of the CDR3 is 15 residues. The CDR3, as DNA: TGCGCCAGCAGCCTACTCGGGGGGGTTTCCTACGAGCAGTACTTC. Its protein is CASSLLGGVSYEQYF.

V is TRBV6-5 and J is TRBJ1-4, with a weak D call TRBD1 (6 bases). Germline V gene sequence: CDR1 MNHEY, CDR2 SVGAGI. Deletions cut 6 bases from V and 8 bases from J, with 13 bases between. The CDR3 totals 13 residues. The CDR3 DNA reads as TGTGCCAGCAGCCTGGGCAGGGGAGAAAAACTGTTTTTT. It yields the protein CASSLGRGEKLFF.

J is TRBJ2-2 and V is TRBV6-4; weak D call: TRBD2 (6 bases). In germline, CDR1 is MRHNA, CDR2 SNTAGT. Deletions cut 8 bases from V and 2 bases from J, with 15 bases between. The CDR3 length is 15 residues. CDR3 protein: CASSRRDGNTGELFF. The CDR3 DNA reads TGTGCCAGCTCCCGGAGGGACGGAAACACCGGGGAGCTGTTTTTT.

V gene TRBV7-8 combines with J gene TRBJ2-1; the match to TRBD2 covers 10 bases. The CDR3 extends over 17 amino acids. V was pared by 5 bases and J by 4 bases, with 11 bases of the junction left unmatched. In germline, CDR1 is SGHVS, CDR2 FQNEAQ. DNA of the CDR3: TGTGCCAGCAGCCCCCCCCTCGGGACTAGCGAGTACAATGAGCAGTTCTTC. The encoded protein is CASSPPLGTSEYNEQFF.